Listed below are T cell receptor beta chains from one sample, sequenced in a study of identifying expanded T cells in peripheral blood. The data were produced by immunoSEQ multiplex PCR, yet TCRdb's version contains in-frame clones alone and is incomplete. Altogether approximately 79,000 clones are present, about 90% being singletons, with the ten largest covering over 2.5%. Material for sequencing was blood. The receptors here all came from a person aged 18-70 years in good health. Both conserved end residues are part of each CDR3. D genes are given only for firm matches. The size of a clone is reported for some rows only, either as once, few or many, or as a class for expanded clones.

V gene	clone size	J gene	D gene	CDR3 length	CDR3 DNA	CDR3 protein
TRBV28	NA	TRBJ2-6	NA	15	TGTGCCAGCAGTTTCCGGAGCTCTGGGGCCAACGTCCTGACTTTC	CASSFRSSGANVLTF
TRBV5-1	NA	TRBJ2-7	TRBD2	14	TGCGCCAGCAGTTGGGGACTACCCCAATACGAGCAGTACTTC	CASSWGLPQYEQYF
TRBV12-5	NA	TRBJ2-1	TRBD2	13	TGTGCTAGTGGTTGGACTAGCGGGGGTGAGCAGTTCTTC	CASGWTSGGEQFF
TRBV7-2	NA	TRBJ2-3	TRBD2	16	TGTGCCAGCAGCCAACGACTAGCGGGAGTCACAGATACGCAGTATTTT	CASSQRLAGVTDTQYF
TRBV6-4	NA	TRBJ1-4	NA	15	TGTGCCAGCAGTGACGACAGCGGAGGATCTCGAAAACTGTTTTTT	CASSDDSGGSRKLFF
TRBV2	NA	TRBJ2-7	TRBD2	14	TGTGCCAGCAGCTTATTGGGGGGGAACTACGAGCAGTACTTC	CASSLLGGNYEQYF
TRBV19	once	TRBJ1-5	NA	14	TGTGCCAGTAGTACCCGGGCGAACAATCAGCCCCAGCATTTT	CASSTRANNQPQHF
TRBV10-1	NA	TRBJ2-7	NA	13	TGCGCCACCCGCAGTTGGCAGTCCTACGAGCAGTACTTC	CATRSWQSYEQYF
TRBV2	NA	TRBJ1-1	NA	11	TGTGCCAGCCAAATTTACACTGAAGCTTTCTTT	CASQIYTEAFF
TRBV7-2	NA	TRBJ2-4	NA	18	TGTGCCAGCAGCCGAAAGGGACCTGGCCCTTCGGCCAAAAACATTCAGTACTTC	CASSRKGPGPSAKNIQYF
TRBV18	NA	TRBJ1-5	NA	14	TGTGCCAGCTCACCATACCAGGGTGATCAGCCCCAGCATTTT	CASSPYQGDQPQHF
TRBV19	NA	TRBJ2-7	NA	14	TGTGCCAGTAGTACGCCGGGCCCTACCTACGAGCAGTACTTC	CASSTPGPTYEQYF
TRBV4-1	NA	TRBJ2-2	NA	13	TGCGCCAGCAGCCCAGGAGTGACCGGGGAGCTGTTTTTT	CASSPGVTGELFF
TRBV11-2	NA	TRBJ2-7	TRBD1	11	TGTGCCAGCAGCTTCACCGGGACAGCGTACTTC	CASSFTGTAYF
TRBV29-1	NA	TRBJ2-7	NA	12	TGCAGCGTTGGCACTCTGGGGAGGGAGCAGTACTTC	CSVGTLGREQYF
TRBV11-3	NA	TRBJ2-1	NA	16	TGTGCCAGCAGACCCAAGGTAGGGACCCCTGGGGATGAGCAGTTCTTC	CASRPKVGTPGDEQFF
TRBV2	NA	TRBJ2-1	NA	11	TGTGCCAGCAGTGCGGTCTATGAGCAGTTCTTC	CASSAVYEQFF